This T cell receptor beta chain was recovered during a study of OX40 agonist ivuxolimab in advanced cancers. Findings and caveats of the study: Some of the lowest clonal expansion was seen in partial responders at 0.1-3.0 mg/kg.

Germline CDR1 SEHNR, CDR2 FQNEAQ (reference sequence). The CDR3 loop spans 12 amino acids. V dropped 5 bases and J dropped 5 bases, with 10 bases sitting between them. Assay used: immunoSEQ multiplex PCR; TCRdb lists only in-frame clones, some missing. This sample has 35,000 to 40,000 clones, with 82% found just once. Drawing of blood for sampling happened at baseline, at cycle 4 day 1, and at cycle 7 day 1. In regard to this clone: Its antigen is undetermined.

This chain joins TRBV7-9 and TRBJ2-7; D is perhaps TRBD2 (5 bases). This receptor was taken from an adult with an advanced solid tumor such as melanoma, head and neck, liver or kidney cancer. The sequencing used CD4+ or CD8+ T cells sorted from blood, collected in a trial of the OX40 agonist ivuxolimab. The CDR3: CASSPYSDEQYF. The DNA of the CDR3 is TGTGCCAGCAGCCCATATAGCGACGAGCAGTACTTC.